The next 22 T cell receptor beta chains were all read from a single sample in a study of blood T cell repertoires in COVID-19. Only in-frame clones appear in the TCRdb table, and some are missing; sequencing was by immunoSEQ multiplex PCR. The data contain about 400,000 clones, approximately 86% of them singletons. The sample was peripheral blood. The receptors were gathered from a human donor in a cohort sampled during active COVID-19.

The chain recombines TRBV6-6 with TRBJ2-1; weak D call: TRBD1 (5 bases). There are 12 residues in the CDR3. Between the trimmed V and J ends, which lost 2 bases and 8 bases, there was a span of 7 bases. Germline CDR1 MNHNY, CDR2 SVGAGI (reference sequence). Here the CDR3 reads CASSYARDEQFF. The CDR3 DNA sequence: TGTGCCAGCAGTTACGCCAGGGATGAGCAGTTCTTC.

The chain links TRBV7-3 to TRBJ1-6; no firm D call. This CDR3 is 13 amino acids long. CDR1 is SGHTA and CDR2 is FQGTGA in the germline V gene. V was clipped by 5 bases and J by 2 bases, with 4 bases between them. CDR3 protein: CASSPTYNSPLHF. The CDR3 DNA sequence: TGTGCCAGCAGCCCTACCTATAATTCACCCCTCCACTTT.

V gene TRBV10-3 combines with J gene TRBJ2-7; no clear D gene. Trimming left V 10 bases short and J 3 bases short, with 16 bases between. From germline, CDR1 is ENHRY and CDR2 SYGVKD. The CDR3 is made up of 13 amino acids. CDR3 in amino acids: CATSIEVGYEQYF. For the CDR3, the DNA is TGTGCCACCTCTATCGAGGTAGGCTACGAGCAGTACTTC.

This chain joins TRBV7-9 and TRBJ1-5; the D is unclear. Trimming left V 1 base short and J 2 bases short, with 9 bases between. Germline V gene sequence: CDR1 SEHNR, CDR2 FQNEAQ (reference sequence). This CDR3 region has 15 residues. CDR3 amino acids: CASSLGSGGNQPQHF. CDR3 sequence (DNA): TGTGCCAGCAGCTTAGGGTCAGGCGGCAATCAGCCCCAGCATTTT.

As for this clone: Other DNA sequences from this sample encode an identical CDR3 as well. This chain's CDR3 is CASRTGTGNTEAFF. For the CDR3, the DNA is TGTGCCAGCAGAACCGGGACAGGGAACACTGAAGCTTTCTTT. J is TRBJ1-1 and V is TRBV28; TRBD1 aligns across 8 bases. Germline loops: CDR1 MDHEN, CDR2 SYDVKM. V was pared by 6 bases and J by 1 base, with 4 bases of the junction left unmatched. The CDR3 loop spans 14 amino acids. The whole variable domain, filled in from reference TRBV28 and TRBJ1-1, reads DVKVTQSSRYLVKRTGEKVFLECVQDMDHENMFWYRQDPGLGLRLIYFSYDVKMKEKGDIPEGYSVSREKKERFSLILESASTNQTSMYLCASRTGTGNTEAFFGQGTRLTVV.

The chain couples TRBV9 to TRBJ1-1; perhaps TRBD1 as D (5 bases). V lost 3 bases to trimming and J lost 1 base, with 16 bases between them. The CDR3 is 16 amino acids. The germline CDR1 and CDR2 sequences are SGDLS and YYNGEE. The CDR3 reads CASSARSGTRNTEAFF. DNA of the CDR3: TGTGCCAGCAGCGCGAGATCCGGGACTCGGAACACTGAAGCTTTCTTT.

The V call is TRBV4-2, the J call TRBJ1-6, with 7 bases fitting TRBD1. This CDR3 has 15 amino acids. Germline V lookup: CDR1 LGHNA, CDR2 YNFKEQ. V lost 3 bases to trimming and J lost 9 bases; unmatched junction nucleotides: 8. The DNA of the CDR3 is TGTGCCAGCAGCCACACCAGGGGGAGTCGTTCACCCCTCCACTTT. This encodes CASSHTRGSRSPLHF.

The rearrangement links TRBV5-1 to TRBJ1-1; TRBD1 aligns across 9 bases. The CDR3 covers 19 residues. The V gene's germline CDR1 is SGHRS and CDR2 YFSETQ. J was trimmed by 1 base and V by 1 base; bases with no gene match: 14. The chain's CDR3 is CASSLLGSGQGTSNTEAFF. The DNA for the CDR3 is TGCGCCAGCAGCTTGCTTGGTTCGGGACAGGGAACTTCGAACACTGAAGCTTTCTTT.

The V and J genes are TRBV3-1 (or the pseudogene TRBV3-2) and TRBJ1-6; D is undetermined. This CDR3 is 16 amino acids long. The germline V gene encodes CDR1 LGHDT and CDR2 YNNKEL (reference sequence). The V gene lost 5 bases and the J gene lost 9 bases, with 20 bases spanning the gap. For the CDR3, the DNA is TGTGCCAGCAGCTCACAAATTTTTTCAACGGGTTCACCCCTCCACTTT. Translation gives CASSSQIFSTGSPLHF.

V is TRBV5-1 and J is TRBJ2-5; D gene uncertain. The CDR3 totals 14 residues. Per the germline V gene, CDR1 is SGHRS and CDR2 is YFSETQ. Trimming removed 2 bases from V and 5 bases from J, with 13 bases in between. The DNA of the CDR3 is TGCGCCAGCAGCTTTGCCCAGTCCGGGGAGACCCAGTACTTC. It specifies CASSFAQSGETQYF.

The V gene is TRBV7-3, the J gene TRBJ2-5; 7 nucleotides align to TRBD2. The CDR3 has 15 amino acids. Trimming at V came to 5 bases and at J to 3 bases, leaving 9 bases not matched to a gene. CDR1 is SGHTA, CDR2 FQGTGA, per germline. CDR3 protein: CASSPNGGVKETQYF. The DNA for the CDR3 is TGTGCCAGCAGCCCGAATGGGGGGGTCAAAGAGACCCAGTACTTC. Supplemented by reference TRBV7-3 and TRBJ2-5, the full variable domain reads GAGVSQTPSNKVTEKGKYVELRCDPISGHTALYWYRQSLGQGPEFLIYFQGTGAADDSGLPNDRFFAVRPEGSVSTLKIQRTERGDSAVYLCASSPNGGVKETQYFGPGTRLLVL.

This chain links TRBV20-1 with TRBJ2-5; 7 bases agree with TRBD2. There are 11 residues in the CDR3. V lost 1 base, J lost 9 bases, and 2 bases stayed unmatched. The V gene's germline CDR1 is DFQATT and CDR2 SNEGSKA (reference sequence). The CDR3 coding sequence is TGCAGTGCTAGAGCGGGGAGGGCCCAGTACTTC. It specifies CSARAGRAQYF.

The V and J genes are TRBV7-9 and TRBJ2-2, with D maybe TRBD2 (6 bases). CDR1 and CDR2 from the germline V gene are SEHNR and FQNEAQ (reference sequence). CDR3 size: 15 residues. Trimming pared 3 bases from V and 0 bases from J, leaving 8 bases between. Here the CDR3 reads CASSFGGTNTGELFF. For the CDR3, the DNA is TGTGCCAGCAGCTTCGGGGGTACGAACACCGGGGAGCTGTTTTTT.

The V gene is TRBV7-3, the J gene TRBJ1-2; a weak D match, TRBD1 (5 bases). The CDR3 has 15 residues. Per the germline V gene, CDR1 is SGHTA and CDR2 is FQGTGA. The V end was cut by 5 bases, the J end by 3 bases, with 16 bases between. The DNA of the CDR3 is TGTGCCAGCAGCCCACACGCGGGGGAGGACTATGGCTACACCTTC. Translating gives CASSPHAGEDYGYTF. The variable domain in full, completed from reference TRBV7-3 and TRBJ1-2, reads GAGVSQTPSNKVTEKGKYVELRCDPISGHTALYWYRQSLGQGPEFLIYFQGTGAADDSGLPNDRFFAVRPEGSVSTLKIQRTERGDSAVYLCASSPHAGEDYGYTFGSGTRLTVV.

This sequence joins TRBV27 and TRBJ2-7, with TRBD1 identical over 9 bases. CDR1 and CDR2 (germline): MNHEY, SMNVEV (reference sequence). V lost 4 bases, J lost 3 bases, and 7 bases stayed unmatched. This CDR3 region has 15 residues. The CDR3 loop is CASSSPGQGVYEQYF. The CDR3 region has the DNA TGTGCCAGCAGTTCTCCGGGACAGGGAGTCTACGAGCAGTACTTC.

This clone was seen a few times. J is TRBJ2-3 and V is TRBV18; D perhaps matches TRBD1 (5 bases). This CDR3 is built from 16 residues. The germline gives CDR1 KGHSH, CDR2 LQKENI. V lost 1 base and J lost 0, with 11 bases in between. This CDR3 reads CASSPLGTGSTDTQYF. The CDR3 coding sequence is TGTGCCAGCTCACCACTTGGTACAGGTAGCACAGATACGCAGTATTTT.

In this sample, this clone turned up once. The chain is built from TRBV4-2 and TRBJ2-1, with 8 positions matching TRBD2. CDR3 size: 15 residues. The V gene's germline CDR1 is LGHNA and CDR2 YNFKEQ. V trimming: 5 bases; J trimming: 3 bases; junction bases outside the gene matches: 6. CDR3 region: CASSLRGGHYNEQFF. DNA of the CDR3: TGTGCCAGCAGCTTACGGGGGGGACACTACAATGAGCAGTTCTTC.

The gene calls are TRBV5-1 and TRBJ2-1; maybe TRBD2 (6 bases). The CDR3 is 16 amino acids. V was pared by 3 bases and J by 2 bases, with 15 bases between. CDR1 SGHRS and CDR2 YFSETQ come from the germline V gene. This CDR3 reads CASSYSRDLAYNEQFF. CDR3 bases: TGCGCCAGCAGCTACTCCCGGGACTTGGCCTACAATGAGCAGTTCTTC.

The chain is built from TRBV9 and TRBJ1-6, with D tentatively TRBD1 (5 bases). Germline V gene sequence: CDR1 SGDLS, CDR2 YYNGEE. The ends were cut back, 2 bases at V and 4 bases at J, with 13 bases in the middle. The CDR3 has 16 amino acids. The CDR3 reads CASSVGGTGYNSPLHF. DNA of the CDR3: TGTGCCAGCAGCGTGGGGGGAACAGGATATAATTCACCCCTCCACTTT.

With regard to this clone: At the DNA level, this CDR3 is encoded by other sequences in the same sample as well. The CDR3 reads CASRRLAGTGELFF. DNA of the CDR3: TGTGCCAGCAGAAGACTAGCTGGTACCGGGGAGCTGTTTTTT. The gene calls are TRBV9 and TRBJ2-2; 7 bases fit TRBD2. Germline lookup yields CDR1 SGDLS and CDR2 YYNGEE. J was trimmed by 5 bases and V by 5 bases; bases with no gene match: 6. The CDR3 is 14 residues long.

The chain links TRBV9 to TRBJ1-3; tentative D call: TRBD1 (6 bases). Deletions cut 1 base from V and 4 bases from J, with 18 bases between. Germline V gene data show CDR1 as SGDLS and CDR2 as YYNGEE. This CDR3 region has 17 residues. The CDR3 DNA sequence: TGTGCCAGCAGCGTACTTCCAGGGGAAGGTTTAGGAAACACCATATATTTT. This sequence encodes CASSVLPGEGLGNTIYF.

CDR3 DNA sequence: TGTGCCAGCTCACCACGTTTGGTGGCGGCGCAAGAGACCCAGTACTTC. This gives the protein CASSPRLVAAQETQYF. The chain recombines TRBV18 with TRBJ2-5; D is undetermined. Germline loops: CDR1 KGHSH, CDR2 LQKENI. The CDR3 sequence is 16 residues long. The V and J ends lost 1 base and 2 bases respectively, with 14 bases between them.